These T cell receptor beta chains were read from a single sample in a study of blood T cell repertoires in COVID-19. Sequencing used immunoSEQ multiplex PCR; TCRdb keeps in-frame clones, though not all of them. The repertoire holds around 170,000 clones, about 84% seen once, with 10% to 15% in the top ten. Sequencing input: PBMCs or T cells enriched from blood (not recorded which). These receptors all come from a man aged 50 to 59 who had recovered from COVID-19. Both conserved end residues are part of each CDR3. The D gene is left open where the match is weak. Expanded clones are given a class, and other clones once, few, many or no size at all.

-,-,TRBV4-2,TRBJ1-6,CASSQDVSLRGTSPLHF,TGTGCCAGCAGCCAAGATGTTTCCCTCAGGGGTACTTCACCCCTCCACTTT
-,-,TRBV27,TRBJ2-1,CASSLYSSYNEQFF,TGTGCCAGCAGTTTGTACAGCTCCTACAATGAGCAGTTCTTC
-,TRBD1,TRBV24-1,TRBJ1-5,CATSSGTRTGVNQPQHF,TGTGCCACCAGTTCAGGAACCCGGACAGGGGTCAATCAGCCCCAGCATTTT
-,-,TRBV4-3,TRBJ1-6,CASSQGLRDNSPLHF,TGCGCCAGCAGCCAAGGTCTCAGGGATAATTCACCCCTCCACTTT
-,TRBD2,TRBV28,TRBJ2-7,CASSSGGDYEQYF,TGTGCCAGCAGTTCCGGGGGGGACTACGAGCAGTACTTC
-,TRBD1,TRBV12-5,TRBJ1-5,CASGTRDRGNQPQHF,TGTGCTAGTGGTACAAGGGACAGGGGCAATCAGCCCCAGCATTTT
few,-,TRBV7-9,TRBJ2-2,CASRRGTGELFF,TGTGCCAGCAGACGGGGTACCGGGGAGCTGTTTTTT
-,-,TRBV4-3,TRBJ2-3,CASSRRVQSDTQYF,TGCGCCAGCAGCCGCCGAGTACAGTCAGATACGCAGTATTTT
-,-,TRBV21-1,TRBJ1-6,CASIFGGQGPSPLHF,TGTGCCAGCATCTTTGGGGGACAGGGACCTTCACCCCTCCACTTT
-,TRBD1,TRBV4-1,TRBJ1-2,CASSQVRTGGPRVYGYTF,TGCGCCAGCAGCCAAGTGAGAACAGGGGGCCCCAGGGTCTATGGCTACACCTTC
-,-,TRBV7-3,TRBJ2-3,CASSPNPTGVAQYF,TGTGCCAGCAGCCCGAACCCCACGGGGGTTGCGCAGTATTTT
-,-,TRBV6-7,TRBJ2-1,CASSSLDYVVVDEQFF,TGTGCCAGCAGTTCTCTGGACTACGTCGTAGTCGATGAGCAGTTCTTC
-,-,TRBV4-2,TRBJ1-1,CASSQGLGPEAFF,TGTGCCAGCAGCCAAGGACTGGGGCCTGAAGCTTTCTTT
-,TRBD1,TRBV18,TRBJ2-3,CASSGQGPLQDTQYF,TGTGCCAGCTCTGGACAGGGTCCTTTACAGGATACGCAGTATTTT
-,-,TRBV4-2,TRBJ1-1,CASSQEDSLNTEAFF,TGTGCCAGCAGCCAAGAGGACAGCTTGAACACTGAAGCTTTCTTT